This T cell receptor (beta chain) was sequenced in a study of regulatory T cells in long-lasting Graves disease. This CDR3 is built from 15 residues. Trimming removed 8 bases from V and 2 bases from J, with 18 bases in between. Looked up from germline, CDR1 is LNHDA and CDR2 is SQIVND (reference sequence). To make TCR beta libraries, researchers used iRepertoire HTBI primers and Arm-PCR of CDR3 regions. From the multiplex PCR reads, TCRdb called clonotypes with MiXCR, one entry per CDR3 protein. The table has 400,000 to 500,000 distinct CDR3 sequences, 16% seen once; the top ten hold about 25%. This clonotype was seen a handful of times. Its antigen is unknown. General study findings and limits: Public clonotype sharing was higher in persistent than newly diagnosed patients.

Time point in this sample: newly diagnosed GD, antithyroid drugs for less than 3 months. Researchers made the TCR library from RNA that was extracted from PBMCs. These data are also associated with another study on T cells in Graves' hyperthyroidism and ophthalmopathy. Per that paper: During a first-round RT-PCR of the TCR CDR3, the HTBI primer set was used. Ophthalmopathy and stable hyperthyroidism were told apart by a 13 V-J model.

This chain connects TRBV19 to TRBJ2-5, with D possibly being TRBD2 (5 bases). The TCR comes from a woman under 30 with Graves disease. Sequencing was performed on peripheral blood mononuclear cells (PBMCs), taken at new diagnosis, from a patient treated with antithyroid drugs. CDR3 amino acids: CASSRGRGLQETQYF. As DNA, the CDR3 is TGTGCCAGTTCCCGGGGTCGCGGGCTTCAAGAGACCCAGTACTTC. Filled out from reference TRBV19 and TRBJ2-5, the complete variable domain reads DGGITQSPKYLFRKEGQNVTLSCEQNLNHDAMYWYRQDPGQGLRLIYYSQIVNDFQKGDIAEGYSVSREKKESFPLTVTSAQKNPTAFYLCASSRGRGLQETQYFGPGTRLLVL.